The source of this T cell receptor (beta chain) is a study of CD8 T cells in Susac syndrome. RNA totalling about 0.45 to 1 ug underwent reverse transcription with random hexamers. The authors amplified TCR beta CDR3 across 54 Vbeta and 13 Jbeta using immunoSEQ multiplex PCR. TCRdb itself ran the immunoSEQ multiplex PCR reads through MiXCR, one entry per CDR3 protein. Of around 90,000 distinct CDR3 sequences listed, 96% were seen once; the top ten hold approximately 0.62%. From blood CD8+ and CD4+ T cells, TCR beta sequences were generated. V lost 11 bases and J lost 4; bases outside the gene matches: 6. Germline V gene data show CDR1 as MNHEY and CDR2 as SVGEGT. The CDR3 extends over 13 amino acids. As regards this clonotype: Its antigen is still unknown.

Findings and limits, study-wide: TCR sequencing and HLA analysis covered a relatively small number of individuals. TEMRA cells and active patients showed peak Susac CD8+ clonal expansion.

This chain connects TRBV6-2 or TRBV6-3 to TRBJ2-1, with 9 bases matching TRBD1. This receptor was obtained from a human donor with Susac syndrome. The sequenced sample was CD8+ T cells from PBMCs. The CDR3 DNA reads TGTGCCGGCCGGGACAGGGATTACAATGAGCAGTTCTTC. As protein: CAGRDRDYNEQFF.